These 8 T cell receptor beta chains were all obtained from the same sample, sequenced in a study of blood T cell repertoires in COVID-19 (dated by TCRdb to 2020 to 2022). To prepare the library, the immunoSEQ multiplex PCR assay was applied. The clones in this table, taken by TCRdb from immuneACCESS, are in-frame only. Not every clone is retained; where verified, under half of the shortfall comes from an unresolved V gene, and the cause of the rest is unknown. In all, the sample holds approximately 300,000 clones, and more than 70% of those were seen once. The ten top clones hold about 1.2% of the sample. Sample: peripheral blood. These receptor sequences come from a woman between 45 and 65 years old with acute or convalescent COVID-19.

The CDR3 protein is CASSPPGQGLGKTEAFF. The CDR3 DNA reads as TGTGCCAGCAGTCCCCCGGGACAGGGTTTGGGAAAGACTGAAGCTTTCTTT. The chain is built from TRBV5-5 and TRBJ1-1; 9 positions match TRBD1. The CDR3 spans 17 residues. The ends lost 5 bases at V and 5 bases at J; junction bases unmatched: 16. Looked up from germline, CDR1 is SGHKS and CDR2 is YYEKEE (reference sequence).

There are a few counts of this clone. CDR3 sequence reads: CASSEQAGGNEKLFF. CDR3 sequence (DNA): TGTGCCAGCAGTGAACAGGCAGGGGGGAACGAAAAACTGTTTTTT. The rearrangement uses TRBV2 and TRBJ1-4, with 7 nucleotides matching TRBD1. V lost 2 bases to trimming and J lost 8 bases; unmatched junction nucleotides: 8. Germline CDR1 SNHLY, CDR2 FYNNEI. The CDR3 covers 15 residues.

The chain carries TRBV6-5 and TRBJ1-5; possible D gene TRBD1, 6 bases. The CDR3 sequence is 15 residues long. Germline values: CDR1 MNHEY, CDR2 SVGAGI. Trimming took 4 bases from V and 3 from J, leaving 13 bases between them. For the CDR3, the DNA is TGTGCCAGCAGTTCTGGGGGGGCTTTCAATCAGCCCCAGCATTTT. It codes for CASSSGGAFNQPQHF.

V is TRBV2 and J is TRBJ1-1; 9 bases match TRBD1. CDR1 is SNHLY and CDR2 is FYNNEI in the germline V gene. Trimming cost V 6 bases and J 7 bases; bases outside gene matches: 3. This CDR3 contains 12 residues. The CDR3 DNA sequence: TGTGCCAGCAGCGGACAGGGGATTGAAGCTTTCTTT. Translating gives CASSGQGIEAFF.

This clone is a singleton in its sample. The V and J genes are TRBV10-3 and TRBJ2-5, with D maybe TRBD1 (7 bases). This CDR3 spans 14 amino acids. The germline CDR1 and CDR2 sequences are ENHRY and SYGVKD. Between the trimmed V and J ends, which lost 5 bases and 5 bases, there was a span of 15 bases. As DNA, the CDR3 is TGTGCCATCAGTCTTACAGGGGAGGAGGAGACCCAGTACTTC. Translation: CAISLTGEEETQYF.

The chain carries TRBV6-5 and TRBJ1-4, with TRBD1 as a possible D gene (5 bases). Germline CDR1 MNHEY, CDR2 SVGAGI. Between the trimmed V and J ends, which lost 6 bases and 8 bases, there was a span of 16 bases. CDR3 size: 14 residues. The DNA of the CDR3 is TGTGCCAGCAGCCGGGGCTCGGAGGGGGAAAAACTGTTTTTT. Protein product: CASSRGSEGEKLFF.

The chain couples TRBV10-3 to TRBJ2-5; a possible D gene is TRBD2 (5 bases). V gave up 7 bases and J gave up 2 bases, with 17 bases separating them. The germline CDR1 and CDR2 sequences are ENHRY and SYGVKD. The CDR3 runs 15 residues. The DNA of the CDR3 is TGTGCCATCACCCCGACGAGCGGCGCGCAAGAGACCCAGTACTTC. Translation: CAITPTSGAQETQYF.

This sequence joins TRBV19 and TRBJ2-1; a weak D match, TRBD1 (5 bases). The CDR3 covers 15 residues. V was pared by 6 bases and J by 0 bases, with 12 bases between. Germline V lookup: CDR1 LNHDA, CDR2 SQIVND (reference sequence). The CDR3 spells CASRQDTSSYNEQFF. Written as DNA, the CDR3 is TGTGCCAGTAGGCAGGACACGAGCTCCTACAATGAGCAGTTCTTC. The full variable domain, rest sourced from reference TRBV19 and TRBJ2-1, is DGGITQSPKYLFRKEGQNVTLSCEQNLNHDAMYWYRQDPGQGLRLIYYSQIVNDFQKGDIAEGYSVSREKKESFPLTVTSAQKNPTAFYLCASRQDTSSYNEQFFGPGTRLTVL.